This T cell receptor beta chain derives from a study of T cell repertoires in cytomegalovirus infection. Study as a whole: Based on public TCR beta signatures, there were indications of CMV infection and of a matching HLA type.

Study results and limitations: The study found HLA-C-restricted CMV-specific TCR beta clonotypes dominating the ex vivo response.

TCRdb itself ran the reads through MiXCR, one entry per CDR3 protein. This table holds tens of thousands of distinct CDR3 sequences, 20% found once. CDR3 length: 14 amino acids. J lost 5 bases, V lost 7 bases, and 9 bases had no gene match. Germline CDR1 reads MNHEY; CDR2 reads SMNVEV (reference sequence). With respect to this clonotype: Its target is unknown.

This TCR was recovered from a human donor in good health (CMV status not recorded). Some clones in this sample may be carry-over from other donors' samples. Sequences were derived from CD8+ T cells from cultured PBMCs, sampled from culture after CMV antigen stimulation. The genes are TRBV27 and TRBJ2-3; TRBD1 matches at 7 bases. In DNA form, the CDR3 reads TGTGCCAGCAAGGGGGCCGATTGGGGAGATACGCAGTATTTT. Translating it yields CASKGADWGDTQYF.